The entry below describes one T cell receptor beta chain. Its antigen remains unknown. These data originate in a study of cytomegalovirus exposure and HLA in healthy donors. Study observations and caveats: Published work reported that the classifier diagnosed cytomegalovirus status with high specificity and sensitivity.

Assay: immunoSEQ multiplex PCR; the TCRdb copy retains only in-frame clones and omits some. The profile covers about 110,000 clones, with about 85% appearing a single time and around 2.7% taken by the ten largest. V shed 7 bases and J shed 3 bases, with 15 bases lying between them. Germline CDR1 and CDR2: MDHEN and SYDVKM. The CDR3 loop spans 15 amino acids. The TCR comes from a woman younger than 35 in good health and CMV-seronegative. This chain links TRBV28 with TRBJ1-4; D gene ambiguous. Sequenced: PBMCs. The CDR3 DNA follows: TGTGCCAGCACTCTAGGTCACCAGCCTAATGAAAAACTGTTTTTT. Protein sequence: CASTLGHQPNEKLFF. Full variable domain (outside the CDR3, taken from reference TRBV28 and TRBJ1-4): DVKVTQSSRYLVKRTGEKVFLECVQDMDHENMFWYRQDPGLGLRLIYFSYDVKMKEKGDIPEGYSVSREKKERFSLILESASTNQTSMYLCASTLGHQPNEKLFFGSGTQLSVL.